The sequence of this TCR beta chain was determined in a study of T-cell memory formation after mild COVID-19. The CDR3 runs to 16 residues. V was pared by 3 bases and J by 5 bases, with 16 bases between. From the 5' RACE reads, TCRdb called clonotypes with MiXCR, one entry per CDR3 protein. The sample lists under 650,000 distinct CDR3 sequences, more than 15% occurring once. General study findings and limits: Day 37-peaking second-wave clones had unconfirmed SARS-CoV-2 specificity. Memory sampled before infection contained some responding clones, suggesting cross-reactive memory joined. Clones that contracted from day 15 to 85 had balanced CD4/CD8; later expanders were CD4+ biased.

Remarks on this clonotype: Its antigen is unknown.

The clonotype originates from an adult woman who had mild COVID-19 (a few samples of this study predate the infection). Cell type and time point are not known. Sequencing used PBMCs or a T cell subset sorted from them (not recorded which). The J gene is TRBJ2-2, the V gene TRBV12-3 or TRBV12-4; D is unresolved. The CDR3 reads CASSFGGGRSTGELFF. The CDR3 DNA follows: TGTGCCAGCAGTTTTGGTGGCGGCCGATCAACCGGGGAGCTGTTTTTT.